The T cell receptor (beta chain) described here comes from a study of neurological immune-mediated disorders. The CDR3 loop spans 18 amino acids. V lost 0 bases, J lost 2 bases, and 19 bases lay in between. Germline V gives CDR1 SGDLS, CDR2 YYNGEE. The output of every sequencing run, over 190 million TCR-beta sequences, came from 15-18 subjects. Via MiXCR, TCRdb re-called the 5' RACE reads, giving one row per CDR3 protein. The sample has under 80,000 distinct CDR3 sequences, around 14% seen once. The unsorted libraries were produced from 2 million PBMCs held at -80 C. Notes on the study in general: TCR clonal expansion peaked in HTLV-1-associated myelopathy patients and was lowest in multiple sclerosis patients.

In this sample, this clonotype turned up many times. No antigen is known for it. Sequencing was carried out using PBMCs. The receptor was derived from a woman between 50 and 59 years old in good health. This chain links TRBV9 with TRBJ2-3, with D possibly TRBD2 on 6 matching bases. This CDR3 is CASSVEALGGLNTDTQYF. CDR3 sequence (DNA): TGTGCCAGCAGCGTAGAGGCGTTGGGGGGACTTAACACAGATACGCAGTATTTT.